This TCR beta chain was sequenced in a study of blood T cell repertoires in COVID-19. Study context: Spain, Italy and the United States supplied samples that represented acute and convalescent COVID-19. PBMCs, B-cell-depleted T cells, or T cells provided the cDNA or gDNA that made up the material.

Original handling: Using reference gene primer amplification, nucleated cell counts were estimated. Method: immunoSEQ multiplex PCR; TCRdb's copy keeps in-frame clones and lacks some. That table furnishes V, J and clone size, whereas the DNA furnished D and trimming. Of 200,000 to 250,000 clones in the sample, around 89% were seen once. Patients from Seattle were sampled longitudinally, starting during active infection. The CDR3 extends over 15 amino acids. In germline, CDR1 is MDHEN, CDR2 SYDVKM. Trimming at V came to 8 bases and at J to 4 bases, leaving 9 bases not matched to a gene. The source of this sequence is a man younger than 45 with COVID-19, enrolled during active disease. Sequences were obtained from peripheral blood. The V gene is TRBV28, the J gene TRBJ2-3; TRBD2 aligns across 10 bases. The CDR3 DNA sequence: TGTGCCAGCGGAAATCTAGCGGGAGTTTCAGATACGCAGTATTTT. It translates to CASGNLAGVSDTQYF.